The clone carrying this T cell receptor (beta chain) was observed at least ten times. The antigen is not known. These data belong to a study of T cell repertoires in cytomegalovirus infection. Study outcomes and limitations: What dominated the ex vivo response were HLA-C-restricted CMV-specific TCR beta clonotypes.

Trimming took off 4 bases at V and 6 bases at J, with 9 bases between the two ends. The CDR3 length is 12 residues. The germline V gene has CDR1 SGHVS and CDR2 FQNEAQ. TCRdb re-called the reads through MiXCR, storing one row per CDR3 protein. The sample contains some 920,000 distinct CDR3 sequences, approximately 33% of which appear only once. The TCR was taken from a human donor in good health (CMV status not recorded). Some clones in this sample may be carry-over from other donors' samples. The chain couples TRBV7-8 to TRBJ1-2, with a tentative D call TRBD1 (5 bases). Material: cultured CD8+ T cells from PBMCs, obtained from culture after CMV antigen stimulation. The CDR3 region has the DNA TGTGCCAGCAGCTCAGGGACGGATGGCTACACCTTC. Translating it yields CASSSGTDGYTF.